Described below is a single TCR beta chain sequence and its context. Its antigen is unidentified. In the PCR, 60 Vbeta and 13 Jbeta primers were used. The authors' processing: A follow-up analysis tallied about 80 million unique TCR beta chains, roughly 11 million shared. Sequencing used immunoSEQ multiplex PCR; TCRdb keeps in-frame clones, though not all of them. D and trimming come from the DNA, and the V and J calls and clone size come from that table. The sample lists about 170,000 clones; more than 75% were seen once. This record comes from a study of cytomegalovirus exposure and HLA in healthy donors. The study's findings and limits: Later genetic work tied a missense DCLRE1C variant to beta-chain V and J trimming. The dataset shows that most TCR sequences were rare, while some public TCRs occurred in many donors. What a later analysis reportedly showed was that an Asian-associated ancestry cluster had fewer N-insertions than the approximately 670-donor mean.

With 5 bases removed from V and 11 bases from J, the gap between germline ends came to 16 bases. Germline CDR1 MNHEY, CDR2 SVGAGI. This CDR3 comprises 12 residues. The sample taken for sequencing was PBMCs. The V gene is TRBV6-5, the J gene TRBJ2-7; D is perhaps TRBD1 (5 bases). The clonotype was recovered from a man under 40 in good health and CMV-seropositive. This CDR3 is CASSEVGLFEYF. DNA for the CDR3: TGTGCCAGCAGTGAAGTGGGGCTTTTTGAGTACTTC.